Each of the 15 T cell receptor beta chains below was sequenced from the same sample in a study of OX40 agonist ivuxolimab in advanced cancers. Repertoires were generated with immunoSEQ multiplex PCR, while TCRdb's copy carries only in-frame clones and drops some. The repertoire holds 56,000 or so clones, with roughly four fifths as singletons. Material: CD4+ or CD8+ T cells sorted from blood, obtained in a trial of the OX40 agonist ivuxolimab. All receptors come from an adult with an advanced solid tumor such as melanoma, head and neck, liver or kidney cancer.

The chain couples TRBV9 to TRBJ2-2; TRBD2 agrees at 8 bases. V gave up 3 bases and J gave up 1 base; unmatched junction bases: 5. The CDR3 is 16 residues long. Germline CDR1 is SGDLS and CDR2 is YYNGEE. CDR3 coding DNA: TGTGCCAGCAGCGGAGTAGCGGGAATGAACACCGGGGAGCTGTTTTTT. It codes for CASSGVAGMNTGELFF.

CDR3 in amino acids: CASSLGQGLPETQYF. CDR3 sequence (DNA): TGTGCCAGCAGCTTAGGACAGGGGCTTCCAGAGACCCAGTACTTC. This sequence joins TRBV7-8 and TRBJ2-5; the match to TRBD1 covers 8 bases. This CDR3 spans 15 amino acids. V gave up 1 base and J gave up 4 bases; unmatched junction bases: 5. CDR1 and CDR2 from the germline V gene are SGHVS and FQNEAQ.

V and J are TRBV10-3 and TRBJ2-7; 12 positions agree with TRBD2. V trimming: 5 bases; J trimming: 0 bases; junction bases outside the gene matches: 11. The CDR3 is made up of 18 amino acids. Per the germline V gene, CDR1 is ENHRY and CDR2 is SYGVKD. The CDR3 nucleotides are TGTGCCATCAGTCAACCTACTAGCGGGAGGCCCAGCTCCTACGAGCAGTACTTC. It specifies CAISQPTSGRPSSYEQYF.

This clone turned up a few times. The chain is built from TRBV6-1 and TRBJ1-6; D is perhaps TRBD1 (5 bases). CDR1 and CDR2 from the germline V gene are MNHNS and SASEGT. Trimming shortened V by 6 bases and J by 10 bases, and 10 bases separated the two germline ends. This CDR3 is 12 amino acids long. The CDR3 loop is CASRGTGSPLHF. Written as DNA, the CDR3 is TGTGCCAGCAGGGGGACGGGGTCACCCCTCCACTTT.

The chain carries TRBV5-4 and TRBJ2-1; D is possibly TRBD1 (5 bases). The CDR3 has 11 residues. Trimming took 1 base from V and 14 from J, leaving 10 bases between them. The germline V gene encodes CDR1 SGHNT and CDR2 YYREEE (reference sequence). CDR3 loop: CASSLRGKEFF. In DNA, the CDR3 is TGTGCCAGCAGCTTGAGGGGCAAGGAGTTCTTC.

The rearrangement uses TRBV6-6 and TRBJ2-2; D is unresolved. V was shortened by 0 bases and J by 5 bases, with 10 bases between the two germline ends. Germline values: CDR1 MNHNY, CDR2 SVGAGI (reference sequence). The CDR3 length is 15 residues. The CDR3 sequence: CASSYSSPVTGELFF. In DNA, the CDR3 is TGTGCCAGCAGTTACTCTAGTCCCGTTACCGGGGAGCTGTTTTTT.

Comments on this clone: This same CDR3 is encoded by further DNA sequences in the sample. The rearrangement joins TRBV13 to TRBJ1-4, with a weak D call TRBD1 (5 bases). The CDR3 length is 15 residues. Germline assignment: CDR1 PRHDT and CDR2 FYEKMQ (reference sequence). Trimming left V 5 bases short and J 5 bases short, with 15 bases between. Here the CDR3 DNA reads TGTGCCAGCAGCGGGCGGGGGGACGTCAATGAAAAACTGTTTTTT. Translated: CASSGRGDVNEKLFF.

This clone occurred once. The V gene is TRBV7-9, the J gene TRBJ2-5; 7 nucleotides match TRBD1. V was pared by 3 bases and J by 2 bases, with 0 bases of the junction left unmatched. Germline V lookup: CDR1 SEHNR, CDR2 FQNEAQ (reference sequence). The CDR3 contains 13 residues. CDR3 sequence (DNA): TGTGCCAGCAGCTTGGGACAGCAAGAGACCCAGTACTTC. Amino acids: CASSLGQQETQYF.

This chain connects TRBV19 to TRBJ2-6; 9 bases line up with TRBD1. The CDR3 consists of 16 residues. Per germline, CDR1 LNHDA and CDR2 SQIVND (reference sequence). After removal of 6 bases from V and 1 base from J, the junction contained 4 bases not matched to a gene. This chain's CDR3 is CASRDRGASGANVLTF. CDR3 bases: TGTGCCAGTAGAGACAGGGGGGCATCTGGGGCCAACGTCCTGACTTTC.

The chain couples TRBV19 to TRBJ1-2; D might be TRBD1 (5 bases). The CDR3 is 13 residues long. Trimming removed 3 bases at V and 5 bases at J, with 10 bases between. Germline loops: CDR1 LNHDA, CDR2 SQIVND (reference sequence). The DNA for the CDR3 is TGTGCCAGTAGTATTTGGGGCGGGTATGGCTACACCTTC. Translation gives CASSIWGGYGYTF.

This sequence joins TRBV11-2 and TRBJ1-5, with D possibly matching TRBD1 (5 bases). Looked up from germline, CDR1 is SGHAT and CDR2 is FQNNGV. The V end was cut by 0 bases, the J end by 1 base, with 13 bases between. The CDR3 runs to 17 residues. CDR3: CASSLDPGGLSNQPQHF. The CDR3 DNA reads as TGTGCCAGCAGCTTAGATCCGGGGGGATTGAGCAATCAGCCCCAGCATTTT. Combining the CDR3 with reference TRBV11-2 and TRBJ1-5 gives the whole variable domain EAGVAQSPRYKIIEKRQSVAFWCNPISGHATLYWYQQILGQGPKLLIQFQNNGVVDDSQLPKDRFSAERLKGVDSTLKIQPAKLEDSAVYLCASSLDPGGLSNQPQHFGDGTRLSIL.

The chain carries TRBV7-9 and TRBJ2-7, with D unresolved. The V and J ends lost 5 bases and 5 bases respectively, with 19 bases between them. This CDR3 comprises 15 residues. The V gene's germline CDR1 is SEHNR and CDR2 FQNEAQ (reference sequence). The CDR3 DNA is TGTGCCAGCAGCAGCCGCCGTGATTCGTGGGACGAGCAGTACTTC. Translation: CASSSRRDSWDEQYF.

The rearrangement joins TRBV2 to TRBJ2-5; D is perhaps TRBD2 (6 bases). Trimming took off 2 bases at V and 5 bases at J, with 12 bases between the two ends. There are 14 residues in the CDR3. CDR1 is SNHLY and CDR2 is FYNNEI in the germline V gene. The CDR3 coding sequence is TGTGCCAGCAGTGAACCTGGGGAGGAGGAGACCCAGTACTTC. This codes for CASSEPGEEETQYF.

The rearrangement links TRBV10-3 to TRBJ1-2; possible D gene TRBD1, 5 bases. The germline V gene encodes CDR1 ENHRY and CDR2 SYGVKD. The CDR3 is 13 residues long. V lost 6 bases, J lost 8 bases, and 16 bases lay in between. CDR3 sequence (DNA): TGTGCCATCAGCCTCAGGGAGGTAGACGGCTACACCTTC. Protein product: CAISLREVDGYTF.

There are a few counts of this clone. The CDR3 spells CASSPTVKTSGKRAYNEQFF. CDR3 sequence (DNA): TGTGCCAGCAGCCCGACGGTTAAGACTAGCGGGAAGAGGGCCTACAATGAGCAGTTCTTC. The chain has TRBV7-3 and TRBJ2-1; 11 bases map to TRBD2. The length of the CDR3 is 20 residues. CDR1 is SGHTA, CDR2 FQGTGA, per germline. V shed 5 bases and J 2 bases; nucleotides not matched to a gene: 17.